Shown below are 22 T cell receptor beta chains from a single sample sequenced in a study of blood T cell repertoires in COVID-19. Clones were sequenced by immunoSEQ multiplex PCR, and TCRdb holds only the in-frame ones, with some missing. This sample has a few hundred thousand clones; less than 85% occur once, and the top ten carry roughly 3.6%. The sample comprised peripheral blood. The source is a woman aged 18-35 years with acute or convalescent COVID-19.

This clone was observed once. V is TRBV4-1 and J is TRBJ1-2, with 12 bases lining up with TRBD1. Trimming cost V 5 bases and J 4 bases; bases outside gene matches: 8. The CDR3 length is 16 residues. Germline lookup yields CDR1 MGHRA and CDR2 YSYEKL. The CDR3 here is CASSRGTGGEVYGYTF. DNA for the CDR3: TGCGCCAGCAGCAGAGGGACAGGGGGCGAGGTCTATGGCTACACCTTC.

The chain combines TRBV13 with TRBJ2-7; possible D gene TRBD2, 7 bases. This CDR3 is 13 amino acids long. Germline loops: CDR1 PRHDT, CDR2 FYEKMQ (reference sequence). V lost 5 bases and J lost 3, with 11 bases in between. The CDR3 protein is CASSRGGGYEQYF. The CDR3 DNA reads TGTGCCAGCAGCCGGGGAGGGGGCTACGAGCAGTACTTC.

Of note for this clone: Distinct nucleotide sequences in the sample also encode this CDR3. The rearrangement uses TRBV9 and TRBJ2-7, with 11 nucleotides matching TRBD1. With 3 bases clipped from V and 4 bases from J, the junction kept 6 bases outside the gene matches. CDR3 length: 15 residues. Germline lookup yields CDR1 SGDLS and CDR2 YYNGEE. The CDR3 is CASSATGTGGYEQYF. As DNA, the CDR3 is TGTGCCAGCAGCGCCACCGGGACAGGGGGGTACGAGCAGTACTTC.

This clone turned up a few times. The rearrangement links TRBV9 to TRBJ2-3, with D unclear. The V end was cut by 0 bases, the J end by 0 bases, with 11 bases between. Germline-derived CDR1 and CDR2 are SGDLS and YYNGEE. This CDR3 has 16 amino acids. The CDR3 bases are TGTGCCAGCAGCGTAGGTGCGGCCTCTAGCACAGATACGCAGTATTTT. Translated: CASSVGAASSTDTQYF. The whole variable domain, filled in from reference TRBV9 and TRBJ2-3, reads DSGVTQTPKHLITATGQRVTLRCSPRSGDLSVYWYQQSLDQGLQFLIQYYNGEERAKGNILERFSAQQFPDLHSELNLSSLELGDSALYFCASSVGAASSTDTQYFGPGTRLTVL.

The chain couples TRBV19 to TRBJ2-2, with 7 bases matching TRBD2. J was trimmed by 1 base and V by 3 bases; bases with no gene match: 2. CDR1 and CDR2 (germline): LNHDA, SQIVND (reference sequence). The CDR3 extends over 15 amino acids. The CDR3 sequence is CASSIGGGNTGELFF. The CDR3 nucleotides read TGTGCCAGTAGTATTGGCGGGGGGAACACCGGGGAGCTGTTTTTT.

The V call is TRBV10-3, the J call TRBJ1-2, with a possible D match to TRBD1 (5 bases). Per germline, CDR1 ENHRY and CDR2 SYGVKD. This CDR3 has 13 residues. The V end was cut by 3 bases, the J end by 8 bases, with 13 bases between. The CDR3 DNA follows: TGTGCCATCAGTGATGGCGAGAACAGGGGCTACACCTTC. It specifies CAISDGENRGYTF.

The chain carries TRBV19 and TRBJ1-2, with 9 bases identical to TRBD1. V shed 3 bases, J shed 2 bases, and the junction held 1 base outside the gene matches. The length of the CDR3 is 14 residues. Germline V lookup: CDR1 LNHDA, CDR2 SQIVND (reference sequence). CDR3 sequence (DNA): TGTGCCAGTAGTATGACAGGGGGGAACTATGGCTACACCTTC. Translated: CASSMTGGNYGYTF.

The chain couples TRBV27 to TRBJ1-5; 8 bases are shared with TRBD1. This CDR3 is 14 amino acids long. The V gene's germline CDR1 is MNHEY and CDR2 SMNVEV (reference sequence). V was clipped by 6 bases and J by 6 bases; unmatched bases: 7. CDR3: CASRRTGKGQPQHF. For the CDR3, the DNA is TGTGCCAGCAGGAGGACAGGGAAGGGTCAGCCCCAGCATTTT.

Details on this clone: Different DNA sequences within this sample yield the same CDR3. The chain uses TRBV2 and TRBJ1-1, with D possibly TRBD1 on 5 matching bases. The CDR3 loop spans 13 amino acids. The ends were cut back, 7 bases at V and 1 base at J, with 10 bases in the middle. Germline V gene data show CDR1 as SNHLY and CDR2 as FYNNEI. CDR3 loop: CASIQDRNTEAFF. The CDR3 nucleotides are TGTGCCAGCATACAAGACAGGAACACTGAAGCTTTCTTT.

This clone was counted only a few times. CDR3 nucleotides: TGTGCCACCAGTGATTTCCAGGTCCGGCATTTT. It specifies CATSDFQVRHF. The chain is built from TRBV24-1 and TRBJ1-5; D remains unclear. The V gene's germline CDR1 is KGHDR and CDR2 SFDVKD. V lost 1 base to trimming and J lost 15 bases, with 9 bases between them. This CDR3 contains 11 residues.

The rearrangement links TRBV9 to TRBJ2-3; 9 bases fit TRBD1. V lost 4 bases, J lost 3 bases, and 9 bases stayed unmatched. Germline CDR1 and CDR2: SGDLS and YYNGEE. There are 16 residues in the CDR3. The CDR3, as DNA: TGTGCCAGCAGCCCAGAAGTGACAGGGGGTACAGATACGCAGTATTTT. Translated, it gives CASSPEVTGGTDTQYF.

The chain links TRBV10-1 to TRBJ2-1; 10 positions match TRBD1. The CDR3 consists of 13 residues. The V segment lost 10 bases and the J segment 4 bases; nucleotides outside the gene matches: 4. Germline V lookup: CDR1 WNHNN, CDR2 SYGVQD (reference sequence). This chain's CDR3 is CATRGQGYNEQFF. In nucleotides, the CDR3 is TGCGCCACAAGGGGACAGGGGTACAATGAGCAGTTCTTC.

The V and J genes are TRBV29-1 and TRBJ2-7; 9 bases align to TRBD1. The junction had 11 bases not matched to a gene; V was cut back by 6 bases and J by 5 bases. Germline lookup yields CDR1 SQVTM and CDR2 ANQGSEA. This CDR3 has 14 amino acids. DNA of the CDR3: TGCAGCGTGGGGTCCGGGGACAGGGCCAACGAGCAGTACTTC. Protein: CSVGSGDRANEQYF.

CDR3 bases: TGTGCCAGCAGCCAATTTGGCGGGGGGACCCTAGGCACAGATACGCAGTATTTT. As protein: CASSQFGGGTLGTDTQYF. V is TRBV3-1 (or the pseudogene TRBV3-2) and J is TRBJ2-3, with 8 bases identical to TRBD2. V lost 2 bases to trimming and J lost 1 base; unmatched junction nucleotides: 11. This CDR3 has 18 residues. Germline lookup yields CDR1 LGHDT and CDR2 YNNKEL (reference sequence).

The V call is TRBV18, the J call TRBJ2-1, with 12 positions matching TRBD1. This CDR3 has 18 amino acids. Germline CDR1 and CDR2: KGHSH and LQKENI. The V gene end was trimmed by 3 bases and the J gene end by 4 bases; junction bases not matched to a gene: 10. Written as DNA, the CDR3 is TGTGCCAGCTCACCTTCCGGGACAGGGGGCCTAATTTACAATGAGCAGTTCTTC. Protein sequence: CASSPSGTGGLIYNEQFF.

The gene calls are TRBV30 and TRBJ2-7, with 11 positions matching TRBD1. J gave up 5 bases and V 7 bases, and 7 bases lay outside the gene matches. The germline gives CDR1 GTSNPN, CDR2 SVGIG (reference sequence). This CDR3 region has 13 residues. This CDR3 reads CALGQGAVDEQYF. CDR3 sequence (DNA): TGTGCCTTAGGACAGGGGGCTGTTGACGAGCAGTACTTC.

The chain joins TRBV5-1 to TRBJ2-2; a weak D match, TRBD2 (5 bases). The germline V gene encodes CDR1 SGHRS and CDR2 YFSETQ. The CDR3 is made up of 15 amino acids. V was shortened by 0 bases and J by 3 bases, with 9 bases between the two germline ends. This chain's CDR3 is CASSLDTRDTGELFF. The CDR3 nucleotides read TGCGCCAGCAGCTTGGATACTAGAGACACCGGGGAGCTGTTTTTT. The entire variable domain, with the rest obtained from reference TRBV5-1 and TRBJ2-2, is as follows: KAGVTQTPRYLIKTRGQQVTLSCSPISGHRSVSWYQQTPGQGLQFLFEYFSETQRNKGNFPGRFSGRQFSNSRSEMNVSTLELGDSALYLCASSLDTRDTGELFFGEGSRLTVL.

The sample holds one count of this clone. The rearrangement joins TRBV28 to TRBJ2-6, with D tentatively TRBD2 (5 bases). This CDR3 spans 15 amino acids. V shed 1 base and J shed 3 bases, with 7 bases lying between them. Germline V gene sequence: CDR1 MDHEN, CDR2 SYDVKM. CDR3 residues: CASSLSGVGANVLTF. The CDR3 nucleotides are TGTGCCAGCAGTTTATCCGGGGTTGGGGCCAACGTCCTGACTTTC.

The rearrangement links TRBV28 to TRBJ2-4, with TRBD1 matching 9 bases. V dropped 5 bases and J dropped 0; count of bases not matched to a gene: 11. The CDR3 has 18 amino acids. CDR1 is MDHEN, CDR2 SYDVKM, per germline. CDR3 region: CASSPHMGTGIAKNIQYF. The CDR3 DNA reads TGTGCCAGCAGTCCCCATATGGGGACAGGGATAGCCAAAAACATTCAGTACTTC.

The genes are TRBV24-1 and TRBJ2-1; tentative D call: TRBD2 (6 bases). Germline loops: CDR1 KGHDR, CDR2 SFDVKD. The CDR3 spans 15 residues. The V end lost 5 bases, the J end lost 4 bases, and 14 bases lay between the germline ends. The DNA for the CDR3 is TGTGCCACCAGTGTAGGAGGGGTGGTGTACAATGAGCAGTTCTTC. Its translation is CATSVGGVVYNEQFF.

This rearrangement joins TRBV7-6 to TRBJ2-7; TRBD2 agrees at 7 bases. Germline-derived CDR1 and CDR2 are SGHVS and FNYEAQ. J gave up 4 bases and V 4 bases, and 7 bases lay outside the gene matches. The CDR3 covers 14 residues. The CDR3 DNA follows: TGTGCCAGCAGCTCCATGGGGGGGGGATACGAGCAGTACTTC. Translating it yields CASSSMGGGYEQYF.

V and J are TRBV10-3 and TRBJ2-5, with TRBD2 identical over 10 bases. V gave up 0 bases and J gave up 2 bases; unmatched junction bases: 9. CDR3 length equals 18 residues. The germline CDR1 and CDR2 sequences are ENHRY and SYGVKD. CDR3 loop: CAISESRSGTSAQETQYF. The CDR3 bases are TGTGCCATCAGTGAGTCGAGATCAGGGACTAGCGCTCAAGAGACCCAGTACTTC.